One sample yielded the 25 T cell receptor beta chains listed below, sequenced in a study of blood T cell repertoires in COVID-19. Sequencing was performed with immunoSEQ multiplex PCR; in TCRdb, only in-frame clones are kept and a portion is missing. The sample consists of some 700,000 clones, about 87% of them appearing once. Sequencing was carried out using peripheral blood. Receptor source: a woman younger than 35 with acute or convalescent COVID-19.

CDR3 coding DNA: TGTGCCAGCAGGACCCGGGGGGGATCCAATCAGCCCCAGCATTTT. Translated, it gives CASRTRGGSNQPQHF. This chain connects TRBV27 to TRBJ1-5; perhaps TRBD1 as D (5 bases). Germline V CDR1 and CDR2: MNHEY, SMNVEV (reference sequence). V was clipped by 6 bases and J by 3 bases, with 15 bases between them. This CDR3 region has 15 residues.

This clone appeared once. V usage is TRBV5-5 and J usage is TRBJ1-5; 8 bases are shared with TRBD1. J was trimmed by 2 bases and V by 3 bases; bases with no gene match: 7. The length of the CDR3 is 16 residues. Germline values: CDR1 SGHKS, CDR2 YYEKEE (reference sequence). CDR3 amino acids: CASSWGATGGNQPQHF. DNA for the CDR3: TGTGCCAGCAGCTGGGGGGCGACAGGGGGCAATCAGCCCCAGCATTTT.

The chain couples TRBV5-1 to TRBJ2-7; 7 bases map to TRBD1. Trimming took 4 bases from V and 5 from J; bases not matched to a gene: 9. The length of the CDR3 is 14 residues. CDR1 SGHRS and CDR2 YFSETQ come from the germline V gene. The CDR3 DNA reads as TGCGCCAGCAGCCTCTTACAGGGGCCGAACGAGCAGTACTTC. Its protein product is CASSLLQGPNEQYF.

This chain connects TRBV12-5 to TRBJ2-5; 10 bases are shared with TRBD2. Looked up from germline, CDR1 is LGHNT and CDR2 is FRNRAP. CDR3 length: 18 amino acids. The V gene end was trimmed by 0 bases and the J gene end by 5 bases; junction bases not matched to a gene: 12. The chain's CDR3 is CASGLVPLTSGLPETQYF. In DNA, the CDR3 is TGTGCTAGTGGTTTGGTACCTCTGACTAGCGGGCTCCCCGAGACCCAGTACTTC.

V is TRBV12-5 and J is TRBJ1-1; TRBD1 might be the D (6 bases). Trimming removed 4 bases at V and 10 bases at J, with 22 bases between. CDR3 size: 15 residues. From germline, CDR1 is LGHNT and CDR2 FRNRAP. The CDR3 protein is CASGSQLAGTNGAFF. In DNA form, the CDR3 reads TGTGCTAGTGGTTCCCAGTTAGCCGGGACAAACGGAGCTTTCTTT.

The chain joins TRBV6-1 to TRBJ2-3, with D possibly matching TRBD1 (6 bases). Trimming removed 0 bases at V and 4 bases at J, with 8 bases between. This CDR3 has 14 residues. Germline CDR1 reads MNHNS; CDR2 reads SASEGT. The CDR3, as DNA: TGTGCCAGCAGTGAAGCGCAGGGGCCAGATACGCAGTATTTT. It codes for CASSEAQGPDTQYF.

V and J are TRBV29-1 and TRBJ1-2; TRBD1 aligns across 7 bases. The length of the CDR3 is 11 residues. Germline CDR1 SQVTM, CDR2 ANQGSEA. The V segment lost 6 bases and the J segment 7 bases; nucleotides outside the gene matches: 5. The CDR3 here is CSVDRESGYTF. The CDR3 coding sequence is TGCAGCGTCGACAGGGAGAGTGGCTACACCTTC.

The CDR3 nucleotides read TGTGCCAGCAGCCTTTGGGACAGGGACGGGGAAAAACTGTTTTTT. Translation gives CASSLWDRDGEKLFF. This chain links TRBV7-9 with TRBJ1-4, with 9 bases fitting TRBD1. The CDR3 consists of 15 residues. The germline gives CDR1 SEHNR, CDR2 FQNEAQ (reference sequence). V dropped 5 bases and J dropped 8; count of bases not matched to a gene: 9.

This chain connects TRBV12-3 or TRBV12-4 to TRBJ1-2; 7 bases agree with TRBD1. Trimming removed 8 bases from V and 8 bases from J; junction bases left unmatched: 5. The CDR3 sequence is 11 residues long. Here the CDR3 reads CASGQGVGYTF. CDR3 nucleotide sequence: TGTGCCAGCGGGCAGGGGGTGGGCTACACCTTC.

The genes are TRBV30 and TRBJ2-3; 7 bases match TRBD2. The CDR3 sequence is 15 residues long. Germline V gene lookup returns CDR1 GTSNPN and CDR2 SVGIG (reference sequence). V lost 1 base to trimming and J lost 2 bases; unmatched junction nucleotides: 6. CDR3 coding DNA: TGTGCCTGGAGTGGCCGGGGGGACCTCACAGATACGCAGTATTTT. Its translation: CAWSGRGDLTDTQYF.

The V call is TRBV12-3 or TRBV12-4, the J call TRBJ1-2; D is unresolved. V lost 8 bases and J 5 bases, leaving 12 bases between the germline ends. This CDR3 comprises 12 residues. The CDR3 spells CASGEGWYGYTF. Here the CDR3 DNA reads TGTGCCAGCGGGGAGGGATGGTATGGCTACACCTTC.

The gene calls are TRBV9 and TRBJ2-1; a weak D match, TRBD1 (5 bases). Per germline, CDR1 SGDLS and CDR2 YYNGEE. This CDR3 has 15 amino acids. Between the trimmed V and J ends, which lost 4 bases and 3 bases, there was a span of 14 bases. The CDR3 nucleotides are TGTGCCAGCAGCCCCCGGACACTTCTCTACAATGAGCAGTTCTTC. It encodes CASSPRTLLYNEQFF.

This clone occurred once. The rearrangement joins TRBV19 to TRBJ1-1, with TRBD1 matching 9 bases. The CDR3 is 14 residues long. V was pared by 6 bases and J by 5 bases, with 7 bases of the junction left unmatched. The germline V gene has CDR1 LNHDA and CDR2 SQIVND (reference sequence). CDR3 in amino acids: CASRVTGGDTEAFF. CDR3 coding DNA: TGTGCCAGTAGAGTCACAGGGGGCGATACTGAAGCTTTCTTT.

The chain is built from TRBV5-1 and TRBJ1-5; tentative D call: TRBD1 (6 bases). The CDR3 loop spans 15 amino acids. Germline V gene sequence: CDR1 SGHRS, CDR2 YFSETQ. Trimming took 0 bases from V and 2 from J, leaving 9 bases between them. CDR3 sequence (DNA): TGCGCCAGCAGCTTGGTGGCAGGGGGCAATCAGCCCCAGCATTTT. It translates to CASSLVAGGNQPQHF.

The rearrangement uses TRBV19 and TRBJ1-2; D perhaps matches TRBD1 (5 bases). V was trimmed by 4 bases and J by 8 bases, leaving 14 bases between them. Germline loops: CDR1 LNHDA, CDR2 SQIVND (reference sequence). The length of the CDR3 is 13 residues. CDR3 nucleotide sequence: TGTGCCAGTAGTACCTCACCCCGACAGGGCTACACCTTC. Its protein is CASSTSPRQGYTF.

The chain combines TRBV5-4 with TRBJ2-2; D may be TRBD2 (6 bases). The germline V gene has CDR1 SGHNT and CDR2 YYREEE (reference sequence). The V end was cut by 0 bases, the J end by 7 bases, with 16 bases between. This CDR3 spans 16 amino acids. CDR3 coding DNA: TGTGCCAGCAGCTTGGCCCTTGCGGGGCGAGACGGGGAGCTGTTTTTT. Protein product: CASSLALAGRDGELFF. The full variable domain, its missing parts supplied by reference TRBV5-4 and TRBJ2-2, is ETGVTQSPTHLIKTRGQQVTLRCSSQSGHNTVSWYQQALGQGPQFIFQYYREEENGRGNFPPRFSGLQFPNYSSELNVNALELDDSALYLCASSLALAGRDGELFFGEGSRLTVL.

The V gene is TRBV27, the J gene TRBJ1-2; 8 bases agree with TRBD1. Losses at the gene ends were 5 bases for V and 0 bases for J; bases not matched to a gene: 5. The germline gives CDR1 MNHEY, CDR2 SMNVEV (reference sequence). There are 15 residues in the CDR3. The CDR3 is CASSELTGANYGYTF. The DNA of the CDR3 is TGTGCCAGCAGTGAACTGACAGGGGCTAACTATGGCTACACCTTC.

The chain combines TRBV5-4 with TRBJ2-5; D may be TRBD2 (5 bases). The germline gives CDR1 SGHNT, CDR2 YYREEE (reference sequence). The length of the CDR3 is 15 residues. V dropped 1 base and J dropped 0 bases, with 10 bases sitting between them. The CDR3 sequence: CASSLLEGYQETQYF. The CDR3 coding sequence is TGTGCCAGCAGCTTGTTAGAGGGCTACCAAGAGACCCAGTACTTC.

This rearrangement joins TRBV12-3 or TRBV12-4 to TRBJ2-5; D is unclear. The V and J ends lost 6 bases and 7 bases respectively, with 12 bases between them. The CDR3 runs 12 residues. CDR3 protein: CASSSLGGTQYF. The DNA for the CDR3 is TGTGCCAGCAGCTCCCTCGGTGGGACCCAGTACTTC.

The gene calls are TRBV2 and TRBJ1-2, with 10 positions matching TRBD1. Germline V lookup: CDR1 SNHLY, CDR2 FYNNEI. The CDR3 is made up of 14 amino acids. V shed 6 bases, J shed 3 bases, and the junction held 4 bases outside the gene matches. The CDR3 coding sequence is TGTGCCAGCAGCGGGGGACAGGGGTACTATGGCTACACCTTC. Translation: CASSGGQGYYGYTF. Filled out from reference TRBV2 and TRBJ1-2, the complete variable domain reads EPEVTQTPSHQVTQMGQEVILRCVPISNHLYFYWYRQILGQKVEFLVSFYNNEISEKSEIFDDQFSVERPDGSNFTLKIRSTKLEDSAMYFCASSGGQGYYGYTFGSGTRLTVV.

The chain carries TRBV11-3 and TRBJ2-2; D gene unclear. Germline CDR1 and CDR2: SGHNT and YENEEA. Trimming left V 1 base short and J 7 bases short, with 13 bases between. The CDR3 is 15 residues long. The CDR3, as DNA: TGTGCCAGCAGCTTAGGTTTAGCCGGCGGCGGGGAGCTGTTTTTT. Amino acid sequence: CASSLGLAGGGELFF.

The chain joins TRBV6-5 to TRBJ2-3, with TRBD2 identical over 10 bases. This CDR3 spans 15 amino acids. The germline V gene has CDR1 MNHEY and CDR2 SVGAGI. Unmatched junction bases numbered 9, after V lost 5 bases and J lost 7 bases. CDR3 bases: TGTGCCAGCAGTCCTAGCGGGGGTGGGACATATACGCAGTATTTT. Its translation: CASSPSGGGTYTQYF.

This clone appeared once. The rearrangement links TRBV19 to TRBJ2-1; 9 bases align to TRBD1. After removal of 5 bases from V and 5 bases from J, the junction contained 7 bases not matched to a gene. The CDR3 has 15 residues. The germline CDR1 and CDR2 sequences are LNHDA and SQIVND (reference sequence). CDR3 sequence reads: CASSQYRGQDNEQFF. The CDR3 DNA sequence: TGTGCCAGTAGTCAATACAGGGGGCAGGACAATGAGCAGTTCTTC. Full variable domain (rest looked up from reference TRBV19 and TRBJ2-1): DGGITQSPKYLFRKEGQNVTLSCEQNLNHDAMYWYRQDPGQGLRLIYYSQIVNDFQKGDIAEGYSVSREKKESFPLTVTSAQKNPTAFYLCASSQYRGQDNEQFFGPGTRLTVL.

This sequence joins TRBV5-8 and TRBJ2-3, with unresolved D. V shed 3 bases and J shed 2 bases, with 4 bases lying between them. CDR1 SGHTS and CDR2 YDEGEE come from the germline V gene. The CDR3 spans 12 residues. CDR3 sequence: CASSYYTDTQYF. Written as DNA, the CDR3 is TGTGCCAGCAGCTACTACACAGATACGCAGTATTTT.

DNA for the CDR3: TGTGCCAGCACCCTTTCAGCTGACAGATTACTTGAAGCTTTCTTT. Protein product: CASTLSADRLLEAFF. The V and J genes are TRBV6-5 and TRBJ1-1; D might be TRBD1 (5 bases). V dropped 7 bases and J dropped 7 bases, with 22 bases sitting between them. The CDR3 length is 15 residues. Germline V gives CDR1 MNHEY, CDR2 SVGAGI.